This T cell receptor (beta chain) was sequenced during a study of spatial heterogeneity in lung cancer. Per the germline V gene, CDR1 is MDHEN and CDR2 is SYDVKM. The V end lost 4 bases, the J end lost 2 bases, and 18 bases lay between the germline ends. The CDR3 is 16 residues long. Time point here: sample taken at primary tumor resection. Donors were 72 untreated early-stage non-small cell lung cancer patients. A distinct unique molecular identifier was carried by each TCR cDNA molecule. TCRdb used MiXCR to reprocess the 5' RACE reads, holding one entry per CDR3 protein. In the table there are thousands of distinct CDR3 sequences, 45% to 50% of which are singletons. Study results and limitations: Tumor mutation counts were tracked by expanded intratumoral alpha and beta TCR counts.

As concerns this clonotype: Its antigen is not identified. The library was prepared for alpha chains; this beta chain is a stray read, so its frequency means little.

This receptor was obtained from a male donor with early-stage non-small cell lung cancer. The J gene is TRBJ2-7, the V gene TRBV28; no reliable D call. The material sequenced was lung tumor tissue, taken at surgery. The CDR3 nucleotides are TGTGCCAGCAGTTCAAAGTGGACCTTGGATCCCTACGAGCAGTACTTC. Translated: CASSSKWTLDPYEQYF. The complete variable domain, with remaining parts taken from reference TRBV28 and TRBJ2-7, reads DVKVTQSSRYLVKRTGEKVFLECVQDMDHENMFWYRQDPGLGLRLIYFSYDVKMKEKGDIPEGYSVSREKKERFSLILESASTNQTSMYLCASSSKWTLDPYEQYFGPGTRLTVT.